This record looks at one T cell receptor (beta chain) sequence and its context. Its antigen is as yet unknown. TCRdb itself ran the reads through MiXCR, one entry per CDR3 protein. The repertoire holds about 530,000 distinct CDR3 sequences, with about 26% as singletons. Per germline, CDR1 SGHNT and CDR2 YYREEE (reference sequence). V gave up 1 base and J gave up 12 bases, with 11 bases separating them. The CDR3 extends over 12 amino acids. The data are from a study of T cell repertoires in cytomegalovirus infection. Whole-study context: From public TCR beta signatures came an indication of both CMV infection and matching HLA type. General observations from the study: Dominating the ex vivo response were HLA-C-restricted CMV-specific TCR beta clonotypes. People with CMV and the relevant HLA were identified by cumulative public TCR beta family frequency.

The source is a human donor in good health (CMV status not recorded). Some clones in this sample may be carry-over from other donors' samples. The V call is TRBV5-4, the J call TRBJ2-1, with TRBD2 as a possible D gene (5 bases). Source material: PBMCs. CDR3 sequence: CASSLPRDRQFF. In DNA form, the CDR3 reads TGTGCCAGCAGCTTGCCCCGGGATCGGCAGTTCTTC. The variable domain in full, completed from reference TRBV5-4 and TRBJ2-1, reads ETGVTQSPTHLIKTRGQQVTLRCSSQSGHNTVSWYQQALGQGPQFIFQYYREEENGRGNFPPRFSGLQFPNYSSELNVNALELDDSALYLCASSLPRDRQFFGPGTRLTVL.